A single TCR beta chain is shown here with its context. Original handling: Reference gene primer amplification gave estimated nucleated cell counts. Method: immunoSEQ multiplex PCR; TCRdb's copy keeps in-frame clones and lacks some. The D gene and trimming were derived from the DNA, and the V and J assignments and clone size from that table. The sample consists of about 250,000 clones, about 83% of them appearing once. Trimming cost V 4 bases and J 2 bases; bases outside gene matches: 2. CDR1 is SGHDT and CDR2 is YYEEEE in the germline V gene. This CDR3 spans 13 amino acids. This sample is part of a study of blood T cell repertoires in COVID-19. Study as a whole: The study drew acute and convalescent COVID-19 samples from the United States, Italy and Spain. T cells, B-cell-depleted T cells, or PBMCs supplied cDNA or gDNA.

The sample was peripheral blood. The TCR originated in a man older than 75 with acute or convalescent COVID-19. The chain recombines TRBV5-6 with TRBJ1-2; the match to TRBD1 covers 7 bases. The CDR3 sequence is CASSPTGNYGYTF. The CDR3 coding sequence is TGTGCCAGCAGCCCGACAGGGAACTATGGCTACACCTTC.